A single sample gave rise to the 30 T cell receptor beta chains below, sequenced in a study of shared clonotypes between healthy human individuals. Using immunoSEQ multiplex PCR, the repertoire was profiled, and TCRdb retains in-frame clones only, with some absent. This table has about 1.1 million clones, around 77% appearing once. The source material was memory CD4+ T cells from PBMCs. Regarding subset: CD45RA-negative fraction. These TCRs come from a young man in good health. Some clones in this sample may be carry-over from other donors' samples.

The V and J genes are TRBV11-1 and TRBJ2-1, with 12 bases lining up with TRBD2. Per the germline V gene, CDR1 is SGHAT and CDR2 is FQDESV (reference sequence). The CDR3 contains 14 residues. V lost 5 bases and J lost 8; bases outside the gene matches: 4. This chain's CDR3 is CASSGRLAGDEQFF. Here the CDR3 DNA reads TGTGCCAGCAGCGGTCGACTAGCGGGAGATGAGCAGTTCTTC.

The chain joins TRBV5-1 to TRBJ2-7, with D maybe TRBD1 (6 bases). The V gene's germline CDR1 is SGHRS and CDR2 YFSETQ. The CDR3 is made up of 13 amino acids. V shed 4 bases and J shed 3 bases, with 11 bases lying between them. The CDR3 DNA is TGCGCCAGCAGCCGACAGGACAACTACGAGCAGTACTTC. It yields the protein CASSRQDNYEQYF.

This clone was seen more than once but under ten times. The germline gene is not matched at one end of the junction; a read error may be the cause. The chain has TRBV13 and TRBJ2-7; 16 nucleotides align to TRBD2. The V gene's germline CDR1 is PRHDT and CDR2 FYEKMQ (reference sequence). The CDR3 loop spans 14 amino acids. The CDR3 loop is CASSPGTSGRALDF. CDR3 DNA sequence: TGTGCCAGCAGCCCCGGGACTAGCGGGAGGGCCTTGGACTTC.

The CDR3 sequence is CASSPAPSGSEETQYF. CDR3 nucleotide sequence: TGTGCCAGCAGCCCTGCCCCTAGCGGGAGTGAAGAGACCCAGTACTTC. V and J are TRBV5-4 and TRBJ2-5; 10 bases line up with TRBD2. The CDR3 sequence is 16 residues long. Germline loops: CDR1 SGHNT, CDR2 YYREEE (reference sequence). V shed 4 bases and J 3 bases; nucleotides not matched to a gene: 9.

CDR3 sequence: CASSIAGRGTEQYF. CDR3 sequence (DNA): TGTGCCAGTAGTATCGCCGGGAGGGGAACCGAGCAGTACTTC. V and J are TRBV19 and TRBJ2-7; 8 nucleotides match TRBD2. The CDR3 runs 14 residues. Germline CDR1 is LNHDA and CDR2 is SQIVND (reference sequence). V lost 3 bases to trimming and J lost 6 bases; unmatched junction nucleotides: 7. Supplemented by reference TRBV19 and TRBJ2-7, the full variable domain reads DGGITQSPKYLFRKEGQNVTLSCEQNLNHDAMYWYRQDPGQGLRLIYYSQIVNDFQKGDIAEGYSVSREKKESFPLTVTSAQKNPTAFYLCASSIAGRGTEQYFGPGTRLTVT.

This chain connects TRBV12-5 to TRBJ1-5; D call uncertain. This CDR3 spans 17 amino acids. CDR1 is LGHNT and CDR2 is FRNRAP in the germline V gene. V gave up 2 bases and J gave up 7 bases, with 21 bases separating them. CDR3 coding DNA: TGTGCTAGTGGTTTGCATCAGGACCAAAAACCCGTGCAGCCCCAGCATTTT. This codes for CASGLHQDQKPVQPQHF.

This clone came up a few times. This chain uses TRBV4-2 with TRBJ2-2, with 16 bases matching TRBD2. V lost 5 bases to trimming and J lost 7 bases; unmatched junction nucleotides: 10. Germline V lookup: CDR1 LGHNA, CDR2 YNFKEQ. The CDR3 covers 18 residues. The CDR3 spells CASSKTGTSGRAGGELFF. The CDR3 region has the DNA TGTGCCAGCAGCAAAACCGGGACTAGCGGGAGGGCCGGCGGGGAGCTGTTTTTT.

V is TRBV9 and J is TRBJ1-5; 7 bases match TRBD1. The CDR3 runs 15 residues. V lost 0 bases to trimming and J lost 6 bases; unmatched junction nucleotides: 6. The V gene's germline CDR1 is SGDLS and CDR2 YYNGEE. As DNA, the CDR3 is TGTGCCAGCAGCGTAGGCGGGACAGAAGGTCAGCCCCAGCATTTT. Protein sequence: CASSVGGTEGQPQHF. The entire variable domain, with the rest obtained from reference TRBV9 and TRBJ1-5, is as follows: DSGVTQTPKHLITATGQRVTLRCSPRSGDLSVYWYQQSLDQGLQFLIQYYNGEERAKGNILERFSAQQFPDLHSELNLSSLELGDSALYFCASSVGGTEGQPQHFGDGTRLSIL.

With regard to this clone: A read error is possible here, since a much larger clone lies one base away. The CDR3 nucleotides read TGTGCCAGCAGCTTAGGCAATCAGCCCCAGCATTTT. This codes for CASSLGNQPQHF. The genes are TRBV13 and TRBJ1-5; D remains unclear. The CDR3 has 12 residues. V gave up 0 bases and J gave up 3 bases, with 0 bases separating them. Germline V CDR1 and CDR2: PRHDT, FYEKMQ (reference sequence).

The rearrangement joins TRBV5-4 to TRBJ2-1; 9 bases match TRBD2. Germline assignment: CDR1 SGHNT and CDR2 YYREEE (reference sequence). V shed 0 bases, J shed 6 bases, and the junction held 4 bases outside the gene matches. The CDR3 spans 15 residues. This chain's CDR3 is CASSLGSGSINEQFF. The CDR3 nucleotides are TGTGCCAGCAGCTTGGGTAGCGGGAGTATCAATGAGCAGTTCTTC.

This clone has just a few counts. CDR3 nucleotide sequence: TGTGCCAGCAGCCCAGGGGTCCTCCAGCCCCAGCATTTT. This sequence encodes CASSPGVLQPQHF. V and J are TRBV2 and TRBJ1-5; D is possibly TRBD1 (6 bases). V shed 6 bases and J shed 7 bases, with 13 bases lying between them. Germline lookup yields CDR1 SNHLY and CDR2 FYNNEI. CDR3 size: 13 residues. The variable domain in full, with the rest retrieved from reference TRBV2 and TRBJ1-5, is EPEVTQTPSHQVTQMGQEVILRCVPISNHLYFYWYRQILGQKVEFLVSFYNNEISEKSEIFDDQFSVERPDGSNFTLKIRSTKLEDSAMYFCASSPGVLQPQHFGDGTRLSIL.

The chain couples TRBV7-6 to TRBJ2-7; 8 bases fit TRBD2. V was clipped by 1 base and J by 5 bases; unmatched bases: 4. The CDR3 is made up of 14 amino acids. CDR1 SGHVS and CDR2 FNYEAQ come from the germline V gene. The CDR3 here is CASSLVPGGHEQYF. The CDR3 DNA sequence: TGTGCCAGCAGCTTAGTCCCGGGGGGGCACGAGCAGTACTTC.

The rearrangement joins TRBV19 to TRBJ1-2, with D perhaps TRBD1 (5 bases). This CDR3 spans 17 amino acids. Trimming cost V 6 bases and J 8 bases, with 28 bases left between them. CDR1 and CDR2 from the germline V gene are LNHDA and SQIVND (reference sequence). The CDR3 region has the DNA TGTGCCAGTAGGGCTTCTGACAGATCGCCAAACAAAGTCGGCTACACCTTC. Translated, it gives CASRASDRSPNKVGYTF.

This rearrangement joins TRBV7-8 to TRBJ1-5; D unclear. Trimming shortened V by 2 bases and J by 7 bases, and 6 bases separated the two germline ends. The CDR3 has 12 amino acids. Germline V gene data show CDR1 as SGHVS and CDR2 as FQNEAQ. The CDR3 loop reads CASSLFGQPQHF. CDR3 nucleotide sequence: TGTGCCAGCAGCTTATTTGGACAGCCCCAGCATTTT.

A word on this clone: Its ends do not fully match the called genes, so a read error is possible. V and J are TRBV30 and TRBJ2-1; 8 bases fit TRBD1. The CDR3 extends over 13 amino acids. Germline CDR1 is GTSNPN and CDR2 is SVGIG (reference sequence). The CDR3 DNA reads TGTGTCTGGAAGTTCCAGGGGGCGGTTGAGCAGTTCTTC. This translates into CVWKFQGAVEQFF. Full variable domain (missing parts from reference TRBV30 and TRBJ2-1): SQTIHQWPATLVQPVGSPLSLECTVEGTSNPNLYWYRQAAGRGLQLLFYSVGIGQISSEVPQNLSASRPQDRQFILSSKKLLLSDSGFYLCVWKFQGAVEQFFGPGTRLTVL.

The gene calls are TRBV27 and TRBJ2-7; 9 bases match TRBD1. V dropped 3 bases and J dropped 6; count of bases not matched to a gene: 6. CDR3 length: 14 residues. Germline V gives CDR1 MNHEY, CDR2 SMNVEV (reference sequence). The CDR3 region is CASSLGQGFGEQYF. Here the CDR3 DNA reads TGTGCCAGCAGTTTGGGACAGGGTTTTGGCGAGCAGTACTTC.

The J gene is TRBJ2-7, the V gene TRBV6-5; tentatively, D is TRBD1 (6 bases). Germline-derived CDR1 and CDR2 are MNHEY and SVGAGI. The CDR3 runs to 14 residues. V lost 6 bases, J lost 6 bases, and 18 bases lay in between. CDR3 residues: CASRPQGLTGEQYF. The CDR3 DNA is TGTGCCAGCAGACCCCAGGGGTTAACTGGCGAGCAGTACTTC.

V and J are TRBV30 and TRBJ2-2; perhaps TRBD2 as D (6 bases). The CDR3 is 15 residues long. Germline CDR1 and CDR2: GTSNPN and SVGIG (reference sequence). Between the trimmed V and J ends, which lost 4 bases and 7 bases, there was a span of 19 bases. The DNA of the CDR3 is TGTGCCTGGACCCCTATCGGGGGTGAGAGCGGGGAGCTGTTTTTT. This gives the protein CAWTPIGGESGELFF.

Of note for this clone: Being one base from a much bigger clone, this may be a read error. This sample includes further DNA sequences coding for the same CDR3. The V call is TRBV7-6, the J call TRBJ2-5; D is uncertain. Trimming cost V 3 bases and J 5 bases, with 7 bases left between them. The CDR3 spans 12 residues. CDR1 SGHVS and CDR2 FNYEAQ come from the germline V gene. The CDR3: CASSLVGETQYF. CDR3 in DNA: TGTGCCAGCAGCTTGGTGGGGGAGACCCAGTACTTC. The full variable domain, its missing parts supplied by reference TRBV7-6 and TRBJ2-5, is GAGVSQSPRYKVTKRGQDVALRCDPISGHVSLYWYRQALGQGPEFLTYFNYEAQQDKSGLPNDRFSAERPEGSISTLTIQRTEQRDSAMYRCASSLVGETQYFGPGTRLLVL.

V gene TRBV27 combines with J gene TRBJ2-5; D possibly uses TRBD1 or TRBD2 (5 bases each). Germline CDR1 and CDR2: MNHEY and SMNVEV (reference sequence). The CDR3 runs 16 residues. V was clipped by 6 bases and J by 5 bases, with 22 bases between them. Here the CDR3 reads CASRGLKGPRRETQYF. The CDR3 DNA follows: TGTGCCAGCAGGGGCTTGAAGGGGCCAAGGAGGGAGACCCAGTACTTC.

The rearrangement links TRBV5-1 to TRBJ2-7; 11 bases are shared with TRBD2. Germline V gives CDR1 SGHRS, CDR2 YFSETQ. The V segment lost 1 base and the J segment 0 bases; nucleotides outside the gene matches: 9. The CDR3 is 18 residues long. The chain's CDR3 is CASSLRAGLADFSYEQYF. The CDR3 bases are TGCGCCAGCAGCTTGCGGGCGGGACTAGCGGACTTCTCCTACGAGCAGTACTTC.

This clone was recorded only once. The CDR3, as DNA: TGTGCCAGCAGTTGGCAGGGGGTGACTGGGGCCAACGTCCTGACTTTC. It codes for CASSWQGVTGANVLTF. The chain joins TRBV6-5 to TRBJ2-6; 7 nucleotides align to TRBD1. CDR3 size: 16 residues. J gave up 2 bases and V 4 bases, and 5 bases lay outside the gene matches. CDR1 MNHEY and CDR2 SVGAGI come from the germline V gene.

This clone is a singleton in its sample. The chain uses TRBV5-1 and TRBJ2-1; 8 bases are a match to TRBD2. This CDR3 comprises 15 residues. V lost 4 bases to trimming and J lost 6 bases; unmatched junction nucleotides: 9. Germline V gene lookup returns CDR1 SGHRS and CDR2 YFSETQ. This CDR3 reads CASSPREAMGNEQFF. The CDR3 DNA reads TGCGCCAGCAGCCCGCGGGAGGCCATGGGCAATGAGCAGTTCTTC. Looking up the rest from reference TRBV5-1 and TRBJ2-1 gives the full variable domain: KAGVTQTPRYLIKTRGQQVTLSCSPISGHRSVSWYQQTPGQGLQFLFEYFSETQRNKGNFPGRFSGRQFSNSRSEMNVSTLELGDSALYLCASSPREAMGNEQFFGPGTRLTVL.

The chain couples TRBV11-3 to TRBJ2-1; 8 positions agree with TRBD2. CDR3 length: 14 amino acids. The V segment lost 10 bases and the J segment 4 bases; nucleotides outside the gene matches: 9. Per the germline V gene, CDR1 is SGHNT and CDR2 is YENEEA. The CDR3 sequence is CATTTGGPYNEQFF. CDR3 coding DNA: TGTGCCACCACCACGGGAGGGCCTTACAATGAGCAGTTCTTC.

The CDR3 coding sequence is TGTGCCAGCAGTTTGGTGTGGGGTGGGGGGCGCGAGCAGTACTTC. It translates to CASSLVWGGGREQYF. The V and J genes are TRBV28 and TRBJ2-7, with D perhaps given as TRBD1 or TRBD2 (6 bases each). Between the trimmed V and J ends, which lost 3 bases and 6 bases, there was a span of 18 bases. This CDR3 is built from 15 residues. Germline V CDR1 and CDR2: MDHEN, SYDVKM. Filled out from reference TRBV28 and TRBJ2-7, the complete variable domain reads DVKVTQSSRYLVKRTGEKVFLECVQDMDHENMFWYRQDPGLGLRLIYFSYDVKMKEKGDIPEGYSVSREKKERFSLILESASTNQTSMYLCASSLVWGGGREQYFGPGTRLTVT.

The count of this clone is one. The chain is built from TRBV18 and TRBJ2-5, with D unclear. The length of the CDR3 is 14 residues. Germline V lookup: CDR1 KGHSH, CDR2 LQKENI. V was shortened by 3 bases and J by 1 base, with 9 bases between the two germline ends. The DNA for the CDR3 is TGTGCCAGCTCACCTCTCCGGTCCCAAGAGACCCAGTACTTC. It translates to CASSPLRSQETQYF.

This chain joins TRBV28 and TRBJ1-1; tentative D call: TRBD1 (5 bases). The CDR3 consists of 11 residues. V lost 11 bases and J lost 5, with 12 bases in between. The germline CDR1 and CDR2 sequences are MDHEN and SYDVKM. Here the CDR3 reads CAAHRGTEAFF. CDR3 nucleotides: TGTGCCGCGCATCGGGGGACTGAAGCTTTCTTT.

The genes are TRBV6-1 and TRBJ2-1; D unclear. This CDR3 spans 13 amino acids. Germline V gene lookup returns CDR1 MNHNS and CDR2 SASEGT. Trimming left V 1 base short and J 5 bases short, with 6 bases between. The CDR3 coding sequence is TGTGCCAGCAGTGAAGGGGTCAACAATGAGCAGTTCTTC. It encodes CASSEGVNNEQFF.

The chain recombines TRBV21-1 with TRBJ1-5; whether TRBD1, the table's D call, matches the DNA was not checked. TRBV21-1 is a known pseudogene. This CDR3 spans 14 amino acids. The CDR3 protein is CARTSGNSNQPQHF. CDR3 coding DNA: TGTGCCAGAACATCAGGGAATAGCAATCAGCCCCAGCATTTT.

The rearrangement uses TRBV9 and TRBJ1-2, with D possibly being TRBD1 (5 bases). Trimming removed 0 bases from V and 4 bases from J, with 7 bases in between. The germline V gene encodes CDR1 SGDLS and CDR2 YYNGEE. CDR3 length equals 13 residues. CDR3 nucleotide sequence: TGTGCCAGCAGCGTAGGCAGGGCCTATGGCTACACCTTC. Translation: CASSVGRAYGYTF. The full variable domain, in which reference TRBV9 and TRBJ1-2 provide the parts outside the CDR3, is DSGVTQTPKHLITATGQRVTLRCSPRSGDLSVYWYQQSLDQGLQFLIQYYNGEERAKGNILERFSAQQFPDLHSELNLSSLELGDSALYFCASSVGRAYGYTFGSGTRLTVV.